The following is a T cell receptor (beta chain) sequence with its context. This sample is part of a study of shared clonotypes between healthy human individuals. Naive CD8 cells, CD45RO-negative and positively selected for CCR7, excluded terminally differentiated effector memory CD45RA+ cells. Each donor was a Caucasian adult residing in Nashville, Tennessee. Only in-frame clones appear in the TCRdb table, and some are missing; sequencing was by immunoSEQ multiplex PCR. The sample lists around 1,900,000 clones, 85% to 95% occurring once. The junction had 6 bases not matched to a gene; V was cut back by 5 bases and J by 3 bases. CDR1 and CDR2 (germline): MDHEN, SYDVKM. The CDR3 loop spans 17 amino acids.

The chain joins TRBV28 to TRBJ2-3; 15 bases line up with TRBD2. This clonotype was obtained from a man aged 18 to 29 in good health. Some clones in this sample may be carry-over from other donors' samples. The specimen was naive CD8+ T cells from PBMCs. The CDR3 nucleotides are TGTGCCAGCAGTCCGATAGGACTAGCGGGAGGGACAGATACGCAGTATTTT. This encodes CASSPIGLAGGTDTQYF.